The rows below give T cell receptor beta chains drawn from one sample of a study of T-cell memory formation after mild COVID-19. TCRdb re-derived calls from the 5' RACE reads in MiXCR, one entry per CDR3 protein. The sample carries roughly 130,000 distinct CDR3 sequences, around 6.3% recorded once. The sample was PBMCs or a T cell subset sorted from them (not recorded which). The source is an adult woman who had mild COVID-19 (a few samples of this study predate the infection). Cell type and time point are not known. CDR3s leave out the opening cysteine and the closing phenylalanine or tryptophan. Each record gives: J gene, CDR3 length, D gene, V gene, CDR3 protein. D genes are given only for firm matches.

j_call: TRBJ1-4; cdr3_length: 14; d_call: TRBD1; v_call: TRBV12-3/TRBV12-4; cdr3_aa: ASSHPRTGRDEKLF
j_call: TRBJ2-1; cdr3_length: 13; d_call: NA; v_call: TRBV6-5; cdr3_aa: ASSLGGAGRYEQF
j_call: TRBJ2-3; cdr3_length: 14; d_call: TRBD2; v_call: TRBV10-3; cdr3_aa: AISEASGGKGDTQY
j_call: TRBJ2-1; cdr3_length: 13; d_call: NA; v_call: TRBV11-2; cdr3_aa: AVTSRPGEYNEQF
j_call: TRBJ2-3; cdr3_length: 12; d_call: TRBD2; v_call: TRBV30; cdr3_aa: AWNPRGTTDTQY
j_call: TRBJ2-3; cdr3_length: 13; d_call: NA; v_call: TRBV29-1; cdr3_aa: SVERRRASTDTQY
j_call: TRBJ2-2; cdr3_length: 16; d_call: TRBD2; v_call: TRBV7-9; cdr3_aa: ASSLYTGLAVHTGELF
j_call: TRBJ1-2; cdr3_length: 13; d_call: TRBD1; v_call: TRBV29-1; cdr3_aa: SVEDRQGAVYGYT
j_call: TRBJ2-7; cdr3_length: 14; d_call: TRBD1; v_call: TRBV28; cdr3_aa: ASSLLGGQGGHEQY
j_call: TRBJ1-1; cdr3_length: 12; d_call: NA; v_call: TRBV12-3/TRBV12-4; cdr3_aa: ASSHDRTYTEAF
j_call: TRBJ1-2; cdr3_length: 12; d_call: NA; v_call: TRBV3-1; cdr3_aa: ASSQQGGNYGYT
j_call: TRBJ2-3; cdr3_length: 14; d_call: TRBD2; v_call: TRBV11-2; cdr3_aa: ASSLKAGGPIDTQY
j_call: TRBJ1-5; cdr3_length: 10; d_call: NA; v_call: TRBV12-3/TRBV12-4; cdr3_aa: ASGGNNQPQH
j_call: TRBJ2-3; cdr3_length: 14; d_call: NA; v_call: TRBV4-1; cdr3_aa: ASSRLAPTGADTQY
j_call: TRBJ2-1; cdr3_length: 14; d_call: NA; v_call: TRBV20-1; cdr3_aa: SARDRDSGTYNEQF
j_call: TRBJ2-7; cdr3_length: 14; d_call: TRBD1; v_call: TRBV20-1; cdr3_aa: SARPGQGGLSYEQY
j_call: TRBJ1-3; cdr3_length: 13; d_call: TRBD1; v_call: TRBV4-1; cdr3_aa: ASSRLAGGGNTIY
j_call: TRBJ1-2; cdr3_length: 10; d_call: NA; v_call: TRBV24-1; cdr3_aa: ATSDLRWGYT
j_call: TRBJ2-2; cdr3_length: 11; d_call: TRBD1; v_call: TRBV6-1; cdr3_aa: ASRQGVTGELF
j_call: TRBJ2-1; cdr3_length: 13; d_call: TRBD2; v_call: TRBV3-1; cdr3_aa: ASSLLAGVSNEQF
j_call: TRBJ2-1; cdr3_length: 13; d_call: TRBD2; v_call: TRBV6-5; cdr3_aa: ASSSGLARYNEQF
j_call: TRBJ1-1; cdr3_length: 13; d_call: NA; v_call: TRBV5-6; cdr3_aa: ASSLVGESHTEAF
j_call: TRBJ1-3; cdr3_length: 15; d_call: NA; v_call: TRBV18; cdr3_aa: ASSPALQASSGNTIY
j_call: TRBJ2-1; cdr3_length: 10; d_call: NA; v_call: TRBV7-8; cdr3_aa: ASSLAAPEQF
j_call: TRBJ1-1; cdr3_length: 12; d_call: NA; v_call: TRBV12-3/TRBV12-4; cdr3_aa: ASSPEMGNTEAF
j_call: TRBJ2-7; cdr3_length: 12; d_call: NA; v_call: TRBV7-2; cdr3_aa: ASSLVNEAYEQY
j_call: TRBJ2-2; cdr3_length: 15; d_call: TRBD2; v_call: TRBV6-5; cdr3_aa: ASSYSGTSLNTGELF
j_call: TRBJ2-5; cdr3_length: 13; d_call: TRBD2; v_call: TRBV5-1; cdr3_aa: ASSSLAGGQETQY
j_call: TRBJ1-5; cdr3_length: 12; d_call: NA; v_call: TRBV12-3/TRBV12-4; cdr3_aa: ASSPGPSNQPQH
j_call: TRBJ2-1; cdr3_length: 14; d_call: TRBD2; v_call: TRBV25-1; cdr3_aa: ASSVLAGSSYNEQF
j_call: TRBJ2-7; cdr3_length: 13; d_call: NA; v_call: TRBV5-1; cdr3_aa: ASSLGVSGDYEQY
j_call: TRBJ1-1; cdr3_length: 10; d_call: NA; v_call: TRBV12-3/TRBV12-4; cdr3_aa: ASSPRDNTAF
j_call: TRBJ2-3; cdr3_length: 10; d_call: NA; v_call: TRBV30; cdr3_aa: AWSVSSWTQY
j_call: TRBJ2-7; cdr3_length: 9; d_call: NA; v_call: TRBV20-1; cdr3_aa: SAMAFARQY
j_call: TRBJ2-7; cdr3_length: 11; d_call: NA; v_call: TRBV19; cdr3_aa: ASRGSAVREQY
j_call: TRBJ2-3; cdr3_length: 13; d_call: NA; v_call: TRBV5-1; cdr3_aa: ASSLVSASTDTQY
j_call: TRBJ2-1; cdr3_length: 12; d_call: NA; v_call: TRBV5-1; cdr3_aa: ASSLVPGANEQF
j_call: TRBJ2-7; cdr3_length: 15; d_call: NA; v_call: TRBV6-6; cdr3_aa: ASSSPGLASSRDEQY
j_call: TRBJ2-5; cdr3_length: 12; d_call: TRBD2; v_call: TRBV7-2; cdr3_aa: ASSWPSGSETQY
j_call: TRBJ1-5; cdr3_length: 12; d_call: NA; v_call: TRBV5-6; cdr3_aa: ASSPQGPNQPQH
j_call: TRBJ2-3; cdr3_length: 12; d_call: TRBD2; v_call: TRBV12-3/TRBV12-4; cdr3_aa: ASSPTSVIDTQY
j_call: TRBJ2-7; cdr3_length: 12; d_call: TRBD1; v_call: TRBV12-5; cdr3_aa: ASGAGQGRGEQY
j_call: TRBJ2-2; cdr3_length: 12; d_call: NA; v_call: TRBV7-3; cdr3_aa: ASSLYTNTGELF
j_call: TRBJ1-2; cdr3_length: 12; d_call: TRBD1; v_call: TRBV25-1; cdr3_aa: ASSETGVNYGYT
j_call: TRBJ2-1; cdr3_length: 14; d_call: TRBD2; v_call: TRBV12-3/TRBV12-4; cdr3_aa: ASSPLAGGPYNEQF
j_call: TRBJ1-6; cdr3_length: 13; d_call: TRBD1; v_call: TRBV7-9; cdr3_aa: ASSLDLAGGTPLH
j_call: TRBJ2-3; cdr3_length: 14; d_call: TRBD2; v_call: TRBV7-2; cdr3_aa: ASSSSSGQSTDTQY
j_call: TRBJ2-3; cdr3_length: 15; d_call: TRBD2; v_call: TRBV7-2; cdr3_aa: ASSPARLAGLGRVQY
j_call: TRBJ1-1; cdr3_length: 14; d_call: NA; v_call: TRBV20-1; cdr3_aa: SARDRGSGNFPEAF
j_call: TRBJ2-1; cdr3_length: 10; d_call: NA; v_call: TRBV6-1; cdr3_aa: ASTYKVNEQF
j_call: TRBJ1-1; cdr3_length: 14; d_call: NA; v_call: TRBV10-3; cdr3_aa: AISAKSALGKTEAF
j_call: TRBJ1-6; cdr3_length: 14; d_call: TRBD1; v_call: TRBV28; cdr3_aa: ASSRDRGIYNSPIH